The clone carrying this T cell receptor beta chain was found many times. Its antigen is undetermined. Enrollment excluded any patients with other autoimmune diseases, uncontrolled infections, pregnancy or lactation. This sample is part of a study of Graves' ophthalmopathy and Graves' hyperthyroidism. Germline V CDR1 and CDR2: MDHEN, SYDVKM. V lost 5 bases and J 7 bases, leaving 11 bases between the germline ends. The CDR3 runs to 12 residues. Scientists amplified the TCR beta CDR3 regions from RNA transcripts. Amplification began with first-round RT-PCR using HTBI primers, then second-round multiplex PCR was performed. One entry per CDR3 protein results from TCRdb running MiXCR on the multiplex PCR reads. The table includes approximately 500,000 distinct CDR3 sequences, approximately 15% detected once. Study observations and caveats: Blood also harbored most expanded thyroid clonotypes above 0.001 frequency.

Material for sequencing was blood. The sequence came from a woman between 25 and 40 years old with Graves' ophthalmopathy. V is TRBV28 and J is TRBJ1-1, with a tentative D call TRBD1 (5 bases). The CDR3 DNA follows: TGTGCCAGCAGTCCACTGGGGGGTGAAGCTTTCTTT. Translating gives CASSPLGGEAFF.